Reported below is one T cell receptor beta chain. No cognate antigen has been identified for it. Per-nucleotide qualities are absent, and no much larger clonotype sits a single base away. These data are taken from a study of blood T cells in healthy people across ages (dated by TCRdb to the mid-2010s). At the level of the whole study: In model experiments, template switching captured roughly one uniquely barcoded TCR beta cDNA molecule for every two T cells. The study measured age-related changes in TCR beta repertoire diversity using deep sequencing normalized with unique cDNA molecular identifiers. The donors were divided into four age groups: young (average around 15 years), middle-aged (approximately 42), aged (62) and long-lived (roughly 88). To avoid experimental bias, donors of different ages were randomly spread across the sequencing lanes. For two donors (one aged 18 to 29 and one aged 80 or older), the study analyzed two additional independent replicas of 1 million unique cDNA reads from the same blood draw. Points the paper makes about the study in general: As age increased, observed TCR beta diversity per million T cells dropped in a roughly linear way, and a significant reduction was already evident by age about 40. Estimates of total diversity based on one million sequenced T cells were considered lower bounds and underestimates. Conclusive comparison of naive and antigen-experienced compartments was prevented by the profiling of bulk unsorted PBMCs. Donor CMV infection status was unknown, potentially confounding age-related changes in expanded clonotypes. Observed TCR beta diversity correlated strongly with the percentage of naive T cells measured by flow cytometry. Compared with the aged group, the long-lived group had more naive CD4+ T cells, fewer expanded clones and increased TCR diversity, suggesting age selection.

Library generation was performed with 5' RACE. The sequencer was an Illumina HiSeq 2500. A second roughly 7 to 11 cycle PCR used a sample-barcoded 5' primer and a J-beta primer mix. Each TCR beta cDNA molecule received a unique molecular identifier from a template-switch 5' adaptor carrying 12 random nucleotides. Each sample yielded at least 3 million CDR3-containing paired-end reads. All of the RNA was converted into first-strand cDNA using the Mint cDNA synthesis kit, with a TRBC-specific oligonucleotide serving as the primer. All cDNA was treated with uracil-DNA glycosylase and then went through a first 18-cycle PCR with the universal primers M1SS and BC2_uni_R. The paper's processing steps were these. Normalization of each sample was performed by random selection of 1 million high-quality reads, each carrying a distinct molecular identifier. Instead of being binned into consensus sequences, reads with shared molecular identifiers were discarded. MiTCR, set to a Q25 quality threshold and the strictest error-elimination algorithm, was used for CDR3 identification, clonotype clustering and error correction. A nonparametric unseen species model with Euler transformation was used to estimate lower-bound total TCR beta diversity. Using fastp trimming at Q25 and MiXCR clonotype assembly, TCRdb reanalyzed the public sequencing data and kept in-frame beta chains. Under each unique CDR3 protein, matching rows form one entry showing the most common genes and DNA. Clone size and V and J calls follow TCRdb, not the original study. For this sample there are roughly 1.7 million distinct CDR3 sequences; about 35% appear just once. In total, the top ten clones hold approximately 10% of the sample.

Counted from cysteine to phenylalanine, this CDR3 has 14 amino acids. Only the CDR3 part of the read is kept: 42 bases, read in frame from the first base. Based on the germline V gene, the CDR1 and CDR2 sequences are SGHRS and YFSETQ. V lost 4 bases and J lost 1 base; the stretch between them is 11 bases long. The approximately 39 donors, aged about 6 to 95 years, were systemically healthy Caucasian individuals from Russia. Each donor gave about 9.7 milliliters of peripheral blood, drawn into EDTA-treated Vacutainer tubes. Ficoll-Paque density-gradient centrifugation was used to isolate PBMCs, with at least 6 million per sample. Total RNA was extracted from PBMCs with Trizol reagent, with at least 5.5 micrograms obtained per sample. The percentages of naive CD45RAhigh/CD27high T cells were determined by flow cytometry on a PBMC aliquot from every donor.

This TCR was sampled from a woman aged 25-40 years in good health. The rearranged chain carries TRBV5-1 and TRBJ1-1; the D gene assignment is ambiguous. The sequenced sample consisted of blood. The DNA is TGCGCCAGCAGCCGCATGACTGGGAACACTGAAGCTTTCTTT. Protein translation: CASSRMTGNTEAFF. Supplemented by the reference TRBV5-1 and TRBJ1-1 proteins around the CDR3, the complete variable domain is KAGVTQTPRYLIKTRGQQVTLSCSPISGHRSVSWYQQTPGQGLQFLFEYFSETQRNKGNFPGRFSGRQFSNSRSEMNVSTLELGDSALYLCASSRMTGNTEAFFGQGTRLTVV.